Listed below are T cell receptor beta chains from one sample, sequenced in a study of CD8 T cells in ankylosing spondylitis. TCRdb reprocessed the 5' RACE reads via MiXCR and lists one record per CDR3 protein. The data contain about 300,000 distinct CDR3 sequences, approximately 10% of them singletons. Material: blood, either unsorted or a sorted T cell fraction (not recorded which). The receptors stem from a female donor with ankylosing spondylitis or in good health (not recorded which). The CDR3 runs from the conserved cysteine through the conserved F or W. The order of the fields is V gene, CDR3 protein.

V: TRBV10-3
CDR3: CAIGTESNQPQHF

V: TRBV7-2
CDR3: CASSLVGESHRELFF

V: TRBV3-1
CDR3: CASSQGASGTYEQYF

V: TRBV29-1
CDR3: CSVDRDTNNTGELFF

V: TRBV28
CDR3: CASSPLADTQYF

V: TRBV20-1
CDR3: CSASLDTHEQFF

V: TRBV7-3
CDR3: CASSLTAWDEQYF

V: TRBV20-1
CDR3: CSARAGATVGGYTF

V: TRBV12-5
CDR3: CASGQQGQETQYF

V: TRBV12-3/TRBV12-4
CDR3: CASSLGALAVYNEQFF

V: TRBV10-3
CDR3: CAISALQGKNGYTF

V: TRBV7-2
CDR3: CASSPQGRVEIRGYTF

V: TRBV7-7
CDR3: CASSPLAGGQDTQYF

V: TRBV6-1
CDR3: CASSDRTAEPRGTDTQYF

V: TRBV5-1
CDR3: CASSLNGQGGNQPQHF

V: TRBV20-1
CDR3: CSAITTVHNQPQHF

V: TRBV5-1
CDR3: CASSLGGPGSGGYTF

V: TRBV28
CDR3: CASSSTDPGDEQFF

V: TRBV7-9
CDR3: CASSHAGVGGLLYNEQFF

V: TRBV7-9
CDR3: CASSFRTGEQFF

V: TRBV5-1
CDR3: CASSPDGSNSPLHF

V: TRBV12-3/TRBV12-4
CDR3: CAGGRGDEQFF

V: TRBV20-1
CDR3: CSAQQGSQDNEQFF

V: TRBV10-3
CDR3: CAISGWDRRNTEAFF

V: TRBV5-5
CDR3: CASSLYIGTAYNEQFF

V: TRBV12-3/TRBV12-4
CDR3: CASSAVDGHNEQFF

V: TRBV10-3
CDR3: CAITGNTDQPQHF

V: TRBV7-8
CDR3: CASSPRPGLAPTVNTGELFF

V: TRBV5-1
CDR3: CASRQNAAGADTQYF

V: TRBV29-1
CDR3: CSVPTSGGAFGETQYF

V: TRBV20-1
CDR3: CSARDLLTDHIGYTF

V: TRBV5-1
CDR3: CASRPSAEHSTDTQYF

V: TRBV12-3/TRBV12-4
CDR3: CASSPSGGVPPGQYF

V: TRBV18
CDR3: CASSPRGPDYSNQPQHF

V: TRBV29-1
CDR3: CSANVQVGADTQYF

V: TRBV5-1
CDR3: CASRVQPYGEKLFF

V: TRBV20-1
CDR3: CSARVVANVLTF

V: TRBV7-2
CDR3: CASSLGSPSTDTQYF

V: TRBV10-2
CDR3: CASSQDGLYEQYF

V: TRBV5-1
CDR3: CASSPKPGPLNTEAFF

V: TRBV29-1
CDR3: CSVDYNEQFF

V: TRBV6-1
CDR3: CASTQGPAQMFEQYF

V: TRBV5-5
CDR3: CASSPLGQGSNQPQHF

V: TRBV11-2
CDR3: CASSLGLAKTGEQFF

V: TRBV7-9
CDR3: CASSFGLASYNEQFF

V: TRBV18
CDR3: CASSPIDSMNTEAFF

V: TRBV20-1
CDR3: CSASDPGGETGELFF